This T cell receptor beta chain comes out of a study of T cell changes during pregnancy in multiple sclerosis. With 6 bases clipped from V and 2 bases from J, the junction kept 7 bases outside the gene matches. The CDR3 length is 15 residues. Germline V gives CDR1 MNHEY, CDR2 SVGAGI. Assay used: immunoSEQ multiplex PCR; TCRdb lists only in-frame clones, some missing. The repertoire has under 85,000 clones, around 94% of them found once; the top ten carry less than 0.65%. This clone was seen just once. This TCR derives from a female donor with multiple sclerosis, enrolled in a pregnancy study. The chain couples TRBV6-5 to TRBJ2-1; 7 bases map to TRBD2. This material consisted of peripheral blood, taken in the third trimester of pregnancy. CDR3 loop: CASSYPGLAYNEQFF. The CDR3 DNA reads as TGTGCCAGCAGCTACCCAGGACTAGCCTACAATGAGCAGTTCTTC.